The 11 T cell receptor beta chains in this list originate from one sample, sequenced in a study of blood T cells in healthy people across ages (dated by TCRdb to the mid-2010s). Receptor libraries were prepared by 5' RACE. The listed sequencing device is Illumina HiSeq 2500. A second PCR of roughly 6 to 12 cycles was performed with a sample-barcoded 5' primer and a J-beta primer mix. TCRdb reanalyzed the raw reads on its own, using fastp at Q25 for trimming and MiXCR for clone calling, and kept in-frame beta chains. Identical CDR3 proteins give one entry, which carries the most common genes and DNA. For this sample there are a few hundred thousand distinct CDR3 sequences; roughly half appear just once. The ten largest clonotypes hold 45% to 65% of the sample. Sequenced sample: blood. The receptors were sampled from a man in his fifties or sixties in good health.

On this clonotype itself: This clone may be a read error of a much larger clone one base away. Here the CDR3 reads CASTSVSYNEQYF. The CDR3, as DNA: TGTGCCTCTACTTCGGTATCCTACAATGAGCAGTACTTC. The chain joins TRBV30 to TRBJ2-5; D is undetermined. Trimming cost V 7 bases and J 11 bases, with 23 bases left between them. CDR1 and CDR2 from the germline V gene are GTSNPN and SVGIG (reference sequence). This CDR3 has 13 amino acids. Using reference TRBV30 and TRBJ2-5 for the parts outside the CDR3, the full variable domain is SQTIHQWPATLVQPVGSPLSLECTVEGTSNPNLYWYRQAAGRGLQLLFYSVGIGQISSEVPQNLSASRPQDRQFILSSKKLLLSDSGFYLCASTSVSYNEQYFGPGTRLLVL.

The chain combines TRBV15 with TRBJ2-5, with a tentative D call TRBD1 (6 bases). Germline V lookup: CDR1 LNHNV, CDR2 YYDKDF (reference sequence). V was shortened by 0 bases and J by 3 bases, with 8 bases between the two germline ends. The CDR3 covers 14 residues. CDR3 region: CATSREGAKETQYF. The DNA of the CDR3 is TGTGCCACCAGCAGAGAGGGGGCCAAAGAGACCCAGTACTTC.

The chain uses TRBV20-1 and TRBJ2-7, with D hard to call. Per germline, CDR1 DFQATT and CDR2 SNEGSKA (reference sequence). CDR3 length: 13 amino acids. The V end was cut by 3 bases, the J end by 0 bases, with 9 bases between. The CDR3 bases are TGCAGTGCTAGTACAGCCAGCTCCTACGAGCAGTACTTC. It specifies CSASTASSYEQYF.

This chain connects TRBV7-7 to TRBJ1-6; a weak D match, TRBD1 (6 bases). Germline CDR1 and CDR2: SSHAT and FNYEAQ (reference sequence). The CDR3 has 15 amino acids. CDR3 protein: CASSLDRTANSPLHF. Written as DNA, the CDR3 is TGTGCTAGTAGCTTAGACAGGACTGCAAATTCACCCCTCCACTTT.

V and J are TRBV30 and TRBJ1-5, with no clear D. The CDR3 is made up of 14 amino acids. The ends were cut back, 2 bases at V and 5 bases at J, with 13 bases in the middle. From germline, CDR1 is GTSNPN and CDR2 SVGIG (reference sequence). CDR3 protein: CAWSPGVSYQPQHF. The CDR3 DNA reads as TGTGCCTGGAGTCCGGGAGTTTCTTATCAGCCCCAGCATTTT.

This clonotype was observed many times. This chain uses TRBV5-6 with TRBJ1-2; tentative D call: TRBD1 (6 bases). Germline values: CDR1 SGHDT, CDR2 YYEEEE. The CDR3 has 14 residues. Trimming pared 0 bases from V and 7 bases from J, leaving 13 bases between. The CDR3 DNA sequence: TGTGCCAGCAGCTTGGGGCAGGGGATAGGTGGCTACACCTTC. Its protein product is CASSLGQGIGGYTF.

This sequence joins TRBV4-3 and TRBJ2-7; TRBD1 aligns across 9 bases. In germline, CDR1 is LGHNA, CDR2 YSLEER. The CDR3 contains 15 residues. The junction had 3 bases not matched to a gene; V was cut back by 1 base and J by 2 bases. The CDR3 DNA follows: TGCGCCAGCAGCCAAGCCGGGACAGGGACCTACGAGCAGTACTTC. Amino acids: CASSQAGTGTYEQYF.

In DNA form, the CDR3 reads TGTGCCAGCAGCTTAGGGGTCAGGGGAGTCGGAGATACGCAGTATTTT. Its translation: CASSLGVRGVGDTQYF. The chain employs TRBV7-2 and TRBJ2-3, with a possible D match to TRBD1 (6 bases). Deletions cut 1 base from V and 5 bases from J, with 16 bases between. The CDR3 loop spans 16 amino acids. Germline V gives CDR1 SGHTA, CDR2 FQGNSA.

This clonotype was detected a few times. The CDR3 loop is CASSPDRGNYGYTF. In nucleotides, the CDR3 is TGTGCCAGCAGCCCGGACAGGGGGAACTATGGCTACACCTTC. The chain joins TRBV7-2 to TRBJ1-2; 10 bases fit TRBD1. Germline loops: CDR1 SGHTA, CDR2 FQGNSA. Trimming removed 5 bases from V and 2 bases from J; junction bases left unmatched: 2. This CDR3 has 14 amino acids.

The V gene is TRBV7-9, the J gene TRBJ2-5; 8 bases are a match to TRBD1. The germline V gene encodes CDR1 SEHNR and CDR2 FQNEAQ (reference sequence). CDR3 length: 16 residues. The V gene end was trimmed by 6 bases and the J gene end by 2 bases; junction bases not matched to a gene: 11. CDR3 nucleotides: TGTGCCAGCAGTTACTTCCCCGGACAGGGTCAAGAGACCCAGTACTTC. It codes for CASSYFPGQGQETQYF.

This clonotype appeared a few times. V is TRBV7-2 and J is TRBJ2-7; 10 nucleotides align to TRBD1. The germline gives CDR1 SGHTA, CDR2 FQGNSA. V dropped 4 bases and J dropped 3; count of bases not matched to a gene: 12. The CDR3 has 17 amino acids. CDR3 loop: CASSSTRGTGDFYEQYF. In nucleotides, the CDR3 is TGTGCCAGCAGCTCTACGAGGGGGACAGGGGACTTCTACGAGCAGTACTTC.